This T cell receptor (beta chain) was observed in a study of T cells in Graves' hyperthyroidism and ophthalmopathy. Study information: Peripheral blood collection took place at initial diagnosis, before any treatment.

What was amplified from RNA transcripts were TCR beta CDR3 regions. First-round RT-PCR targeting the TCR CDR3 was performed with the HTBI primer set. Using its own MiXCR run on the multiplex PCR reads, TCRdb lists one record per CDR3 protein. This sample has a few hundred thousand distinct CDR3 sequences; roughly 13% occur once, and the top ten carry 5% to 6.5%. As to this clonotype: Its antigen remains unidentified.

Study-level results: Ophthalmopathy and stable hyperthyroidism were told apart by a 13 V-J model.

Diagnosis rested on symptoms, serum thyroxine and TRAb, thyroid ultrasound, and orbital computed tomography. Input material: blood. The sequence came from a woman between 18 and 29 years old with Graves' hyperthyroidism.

The CDR3 spells CASSPNARQALGGYTF. CDR3 in DNA: TGTGCCAGCTCACCAAACGCTCGACAGGCCCTAGGGGGCTACACCTTC. The chain is built from TRBV18 and TRBJ1-2; D might be TRBD1 (6 bases). CDR3 length equals 16 residues. V was cut by 2 bases and J by 8 bases, with 21 bases left in between. In germline, CDR1 is KGHSH, CDR2 LQKENI.